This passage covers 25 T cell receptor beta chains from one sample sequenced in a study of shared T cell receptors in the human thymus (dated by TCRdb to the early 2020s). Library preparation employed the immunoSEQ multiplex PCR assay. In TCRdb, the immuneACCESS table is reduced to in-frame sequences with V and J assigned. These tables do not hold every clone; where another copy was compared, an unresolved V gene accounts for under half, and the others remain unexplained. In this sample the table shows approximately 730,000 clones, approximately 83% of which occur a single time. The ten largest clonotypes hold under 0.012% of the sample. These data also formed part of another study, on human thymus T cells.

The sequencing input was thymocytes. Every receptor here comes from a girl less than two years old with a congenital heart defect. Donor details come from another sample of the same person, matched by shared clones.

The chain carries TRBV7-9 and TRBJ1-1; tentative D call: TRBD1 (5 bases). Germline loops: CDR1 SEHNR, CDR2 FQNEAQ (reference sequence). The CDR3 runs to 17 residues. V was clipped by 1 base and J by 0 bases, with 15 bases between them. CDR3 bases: TGTGCCAGCAGCTTAGTAGGGGAAGCGGGCATGAACACTGAAGCTTTCTTT. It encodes CASSLVGEAGMNTEAFF.

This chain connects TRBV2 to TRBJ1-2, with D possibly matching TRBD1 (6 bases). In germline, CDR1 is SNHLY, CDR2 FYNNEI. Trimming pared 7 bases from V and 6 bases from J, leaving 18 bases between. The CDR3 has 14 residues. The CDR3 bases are TGTGCCAGCACCTTTTACAGGGTTGGGGATGGCTACACCTTC. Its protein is CASTFYRVGDGYTF.

As DNA, the CDR3 is TGTGCCAGCAGGCCTAGTCCTTCGTGGTTTTCGAGTAACTATGGCTACACCTTC. Amino acids: CASRPSPSWFSSNYGYTF. This sequence joins TRBV27 and TRBJ1-2; D remains unclear. The CDR3 totals 18 residues. The germline CDR1 and CDR2 sequences are MNHEY and SMNVEV (reference sequence). The V gene lost 6 bases and the J gene lost 1 base, with 24 bases spanning the gap.

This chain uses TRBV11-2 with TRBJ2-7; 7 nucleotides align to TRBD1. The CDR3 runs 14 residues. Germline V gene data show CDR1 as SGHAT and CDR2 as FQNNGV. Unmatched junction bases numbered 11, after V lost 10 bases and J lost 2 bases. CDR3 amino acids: CATSTGPTPYEQYF. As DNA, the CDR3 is TGTGCCACCTCGACAGGGCCAACCCCCTACGAGCAGTACTTC.

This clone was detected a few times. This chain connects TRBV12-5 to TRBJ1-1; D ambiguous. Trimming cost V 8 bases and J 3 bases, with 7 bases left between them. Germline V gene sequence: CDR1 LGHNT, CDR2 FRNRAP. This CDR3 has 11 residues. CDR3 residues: CASRGDTEAFF. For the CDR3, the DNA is TGTGCTAGTCGCGGGGACACTGAAGCTTTCTTT.

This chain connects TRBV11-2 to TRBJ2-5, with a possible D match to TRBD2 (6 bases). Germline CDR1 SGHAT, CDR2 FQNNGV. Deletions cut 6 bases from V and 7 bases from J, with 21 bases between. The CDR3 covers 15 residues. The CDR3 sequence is CASSKNVQRVWTQYF. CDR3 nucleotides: TGTGCCAGCAGTAAAAACGTACAGCGGGTTTGGACCCAGTACTTC.

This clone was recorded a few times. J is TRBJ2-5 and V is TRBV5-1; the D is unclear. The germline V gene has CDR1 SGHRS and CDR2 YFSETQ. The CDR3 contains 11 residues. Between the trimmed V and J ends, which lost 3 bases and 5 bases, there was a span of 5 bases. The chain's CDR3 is CASSSLETQYF. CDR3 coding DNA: TGCGCCAGCAGCTCCCTCGAGACCCAGTACTTC.

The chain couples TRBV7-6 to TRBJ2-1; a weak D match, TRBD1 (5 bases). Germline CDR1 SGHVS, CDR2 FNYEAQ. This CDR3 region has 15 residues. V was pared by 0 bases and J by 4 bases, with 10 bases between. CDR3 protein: CASSLAATGYNEQFF. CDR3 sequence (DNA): TGTGCCAGCAGCTTAGCGGCAACAGGTTACAATGAGCAGTTCTTC.

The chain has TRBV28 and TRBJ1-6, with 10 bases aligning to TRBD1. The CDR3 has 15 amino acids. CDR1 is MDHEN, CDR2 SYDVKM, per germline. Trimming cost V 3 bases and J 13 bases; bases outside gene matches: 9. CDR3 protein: CASSFRTGGGLPLHF. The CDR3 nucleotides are TGTGCCAGCAGTTTCCGGACAGGGGGAGGCCTTCCCCTCCACTTT.

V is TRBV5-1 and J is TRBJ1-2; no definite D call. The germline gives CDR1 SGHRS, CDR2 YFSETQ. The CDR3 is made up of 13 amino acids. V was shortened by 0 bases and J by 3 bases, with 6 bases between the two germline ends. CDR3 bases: TGCGCCAGCAGCTTGGTCCCCGACTATGGCTACACCTTC. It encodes CASSLVPDYGYTF.

In DNA form, the CDR3 reads TGCGCCAGCAGCGATTGGCCGGTCCATCCGCCATGGGGGGGGAAAAAACAAGAGACCCAGTACTTC. It yields the protein CASSDWPVHPPWGGKKQETQYF. The rearrangement uses TRBV5-1 and TRBJ2-5; 7 nucleotides agree with TRBD2. The CDR3 extends over 22 amino acids. The V segment lost 4 bases and the J segment 2 bases; nucleotides outside the gene matches: 29. Germline-derived CDR1 and CDR2 are SGHRS and YFSETQ.

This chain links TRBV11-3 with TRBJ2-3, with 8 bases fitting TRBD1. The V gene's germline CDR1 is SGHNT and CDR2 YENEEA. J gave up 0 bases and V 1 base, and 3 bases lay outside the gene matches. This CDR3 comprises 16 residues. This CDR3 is CASSLVGTGSTDTQYF. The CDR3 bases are TGTGCCAGCAGCTTAGTTGGGACAGGTAGCACAGATACGCAGTATTTT.

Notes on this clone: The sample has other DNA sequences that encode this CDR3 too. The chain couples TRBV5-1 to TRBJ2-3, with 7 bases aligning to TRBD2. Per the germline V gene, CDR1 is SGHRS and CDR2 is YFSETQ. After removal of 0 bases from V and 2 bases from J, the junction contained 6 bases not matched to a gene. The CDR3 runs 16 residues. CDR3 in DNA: TGCGCCAGCAGCTTGGTGCCGGGAGGTCCCACAGATACGCAGTATTTT. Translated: CASSLVPGGPTDTQYF.

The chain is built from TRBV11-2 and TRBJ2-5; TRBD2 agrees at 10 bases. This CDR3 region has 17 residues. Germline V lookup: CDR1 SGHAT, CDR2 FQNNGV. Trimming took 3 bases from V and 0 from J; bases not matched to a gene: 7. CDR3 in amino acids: CASSFGLAGVHQETQYF. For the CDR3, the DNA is TGTGCCAGCAGCTTCGGTCTAGCGGGGGTCCACCAAGAGACCCAGTACTTC.

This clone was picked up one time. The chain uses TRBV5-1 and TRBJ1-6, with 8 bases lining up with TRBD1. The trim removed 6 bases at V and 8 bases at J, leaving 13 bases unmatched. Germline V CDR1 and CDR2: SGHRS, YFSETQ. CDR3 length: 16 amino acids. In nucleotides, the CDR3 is TGCGCCAGCAAGTCGGGGGTAGGGACAGGCGATTCACCCCTCCACTTT. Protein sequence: CASKSGVGTGDSPLHF.

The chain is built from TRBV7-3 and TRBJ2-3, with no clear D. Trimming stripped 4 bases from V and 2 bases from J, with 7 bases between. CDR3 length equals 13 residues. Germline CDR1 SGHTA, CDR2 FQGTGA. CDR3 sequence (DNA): TGTGCCAGCAGCTCACAAAACACAGATACGCAGTATTTT. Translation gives CASSSQNTDTQYF.

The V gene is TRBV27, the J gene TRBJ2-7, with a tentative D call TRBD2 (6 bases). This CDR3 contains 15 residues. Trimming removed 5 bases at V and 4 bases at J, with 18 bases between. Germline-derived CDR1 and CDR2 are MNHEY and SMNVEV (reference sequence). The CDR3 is CASSPAGPLFYEQYF. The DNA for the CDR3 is TGTGCCAGCAGTCCGGCGGGGCCCCTATTTTACGAGCAGTACTTC.

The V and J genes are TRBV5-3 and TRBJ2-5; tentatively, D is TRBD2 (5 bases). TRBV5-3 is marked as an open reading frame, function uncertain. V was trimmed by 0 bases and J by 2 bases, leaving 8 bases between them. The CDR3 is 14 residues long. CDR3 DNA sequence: TGTGCCAGAAGCTTGGCGCTAGCTCAAGAGACCCAGTACTTC. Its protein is CARSLALAQETQYF.

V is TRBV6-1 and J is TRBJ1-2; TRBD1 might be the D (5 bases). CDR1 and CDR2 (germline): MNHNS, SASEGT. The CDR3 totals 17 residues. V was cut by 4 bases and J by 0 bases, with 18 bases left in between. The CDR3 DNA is TGTGCCAGCAGTGGACTTACCGACGACAGAACTAACTATGGCTACACCTTC. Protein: CASSGLTDDRTNYGYTF.

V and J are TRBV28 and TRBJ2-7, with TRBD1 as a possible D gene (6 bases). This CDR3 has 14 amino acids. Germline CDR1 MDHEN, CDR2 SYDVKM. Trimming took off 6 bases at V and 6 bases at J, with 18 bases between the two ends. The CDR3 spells CASSRYPGEPEQYF. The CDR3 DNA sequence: TGTGCCAGCAGCCGCTACCCAGGGGAACCCGAGCAGTACTTC. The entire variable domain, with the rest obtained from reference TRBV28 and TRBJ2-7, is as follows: DVKVTQSSRYLVKRTGEKVFLECVQDMDHENMFWYRQDPGLGLRLIYFSYDVKMKEKGDIPEGYSVSREKKERFSLILESASTNQTSMYLCASSRYPGEPEQYFGPGTRLTVT.

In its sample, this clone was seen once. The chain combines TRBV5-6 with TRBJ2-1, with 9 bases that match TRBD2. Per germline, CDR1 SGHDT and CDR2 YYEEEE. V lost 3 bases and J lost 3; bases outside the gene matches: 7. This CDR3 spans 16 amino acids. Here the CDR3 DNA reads TGTGCCAGCAGCTCCGCTCAGCGGGGGGACTACAATGAGCAGTTCTTC. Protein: CASSSAQRGDYNEQFF.

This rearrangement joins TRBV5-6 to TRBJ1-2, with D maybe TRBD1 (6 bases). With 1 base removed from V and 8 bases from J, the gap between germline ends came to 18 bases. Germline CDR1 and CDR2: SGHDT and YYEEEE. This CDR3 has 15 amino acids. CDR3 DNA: TGTGCCAGCAGCTTGCGGGTCGAGGGGGTTGAAGGCTACACCTTC. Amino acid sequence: CASSLRVEGVEGYTF.

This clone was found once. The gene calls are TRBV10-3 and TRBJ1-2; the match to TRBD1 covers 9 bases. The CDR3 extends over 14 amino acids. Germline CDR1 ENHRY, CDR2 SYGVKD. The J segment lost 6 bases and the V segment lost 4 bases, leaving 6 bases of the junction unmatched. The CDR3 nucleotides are TGTGCCATCAGTGGGGACAGGGCGGGAGATGGCTACACCTTC. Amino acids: CAISGDRAGDGYTF.

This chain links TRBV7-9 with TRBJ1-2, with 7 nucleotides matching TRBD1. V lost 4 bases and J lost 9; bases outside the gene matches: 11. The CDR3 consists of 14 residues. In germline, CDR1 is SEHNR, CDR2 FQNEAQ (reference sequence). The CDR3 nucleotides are TGTGCCAGCAGCTACTCCTCTTTGACAGGGAGCTACACCTTC. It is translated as CASSYSSLTGSYTF.

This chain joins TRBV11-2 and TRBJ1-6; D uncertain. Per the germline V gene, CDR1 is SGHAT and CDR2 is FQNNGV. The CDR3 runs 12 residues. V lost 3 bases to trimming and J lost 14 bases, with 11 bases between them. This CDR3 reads CASSFSGVTLHF. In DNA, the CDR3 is TGTGCCAGCAGCTTTAGCGGGGTAACCCTCCACTTT. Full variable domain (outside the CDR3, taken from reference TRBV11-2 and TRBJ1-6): EAGVAQSPRYKIIEKRQSVAFWCNPISGHATLYWYQQILGQGPKLLIQFQNNGVVDDSQLPKDRFSAERLKGVDSTLKIQPAKLEDSAVYLCASSFSGVTLHFGNGTRLTVT.